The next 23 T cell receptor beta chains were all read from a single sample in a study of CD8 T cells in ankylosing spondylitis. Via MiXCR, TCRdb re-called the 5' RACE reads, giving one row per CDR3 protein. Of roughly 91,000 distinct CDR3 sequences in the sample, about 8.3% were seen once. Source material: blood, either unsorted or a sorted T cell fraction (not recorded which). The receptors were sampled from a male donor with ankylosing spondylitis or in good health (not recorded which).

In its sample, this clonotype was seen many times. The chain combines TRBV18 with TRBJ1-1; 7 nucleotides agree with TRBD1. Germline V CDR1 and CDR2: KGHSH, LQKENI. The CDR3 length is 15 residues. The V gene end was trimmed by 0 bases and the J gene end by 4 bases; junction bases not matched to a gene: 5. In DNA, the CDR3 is TGTGCCAGCTCACCACCGACAGGGTTCGGCACTGAAGCTTTCTTT. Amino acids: CASSPPTGFGTEAFF.

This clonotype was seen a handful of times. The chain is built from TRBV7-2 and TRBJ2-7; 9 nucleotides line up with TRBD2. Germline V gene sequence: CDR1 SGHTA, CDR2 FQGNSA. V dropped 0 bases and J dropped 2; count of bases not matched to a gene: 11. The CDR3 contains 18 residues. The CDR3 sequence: CASSLAGSGRARAYEQYF. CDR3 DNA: TGTGCCAGCAGCTTAGCGGGTAGCGGGAGAGCCCGGGCCTACGAGCAGTACTTC.

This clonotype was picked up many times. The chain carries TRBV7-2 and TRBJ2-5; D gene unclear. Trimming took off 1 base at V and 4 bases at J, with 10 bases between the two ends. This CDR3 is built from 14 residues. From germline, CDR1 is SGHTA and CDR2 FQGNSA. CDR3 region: CASSLVGSAETQYF. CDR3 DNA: TGTGCCAGCAGCTTAGTAGGGTCGGCAGAGACCCAGTACTTC.

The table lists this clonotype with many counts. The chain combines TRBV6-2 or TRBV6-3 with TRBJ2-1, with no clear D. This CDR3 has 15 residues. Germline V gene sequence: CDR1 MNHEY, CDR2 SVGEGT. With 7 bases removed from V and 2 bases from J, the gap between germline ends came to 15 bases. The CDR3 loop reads CASIPRTYTYNEQFF. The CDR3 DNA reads TGTGCCAGCATCCCCCGCACTTACACCTACAATGAGCAGTTCTTC.

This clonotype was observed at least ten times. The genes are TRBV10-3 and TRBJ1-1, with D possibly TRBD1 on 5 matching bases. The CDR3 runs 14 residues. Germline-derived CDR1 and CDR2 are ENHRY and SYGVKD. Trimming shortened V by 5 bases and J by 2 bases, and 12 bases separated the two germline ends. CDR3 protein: CAISNVGGNTEAFF. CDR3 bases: TGTGCCATCAGTAACGTCGGGGGTAACACTGAAGCTTTCTTT.

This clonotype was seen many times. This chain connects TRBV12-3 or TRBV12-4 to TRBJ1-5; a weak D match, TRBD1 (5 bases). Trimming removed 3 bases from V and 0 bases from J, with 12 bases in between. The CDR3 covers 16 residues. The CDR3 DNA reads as TGTGCCAGCAGTTTGGGGCAGAGTCATAGCAATCAGCCCCAGCATTTT. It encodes CASSLGQSHSNQPQHF.

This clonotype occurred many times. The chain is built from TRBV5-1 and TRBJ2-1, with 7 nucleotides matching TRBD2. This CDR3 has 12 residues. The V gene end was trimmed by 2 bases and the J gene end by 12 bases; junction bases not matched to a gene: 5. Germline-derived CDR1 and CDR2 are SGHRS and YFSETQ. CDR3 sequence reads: CASSLSGMWQFF. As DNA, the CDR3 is TGCGCCAGCAGCTTAAGCGGGATGTGGCAGTTCTTC.

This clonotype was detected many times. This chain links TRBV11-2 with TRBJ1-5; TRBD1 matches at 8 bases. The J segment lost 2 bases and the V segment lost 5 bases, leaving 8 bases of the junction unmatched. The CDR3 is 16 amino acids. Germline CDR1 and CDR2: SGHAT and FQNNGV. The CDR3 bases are TGTGCCAGCAGCCCTGTCAGGGGGCGAGGCAATCAGCCCCAGCATTTT. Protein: CASSPVRGRGNQPQHF.

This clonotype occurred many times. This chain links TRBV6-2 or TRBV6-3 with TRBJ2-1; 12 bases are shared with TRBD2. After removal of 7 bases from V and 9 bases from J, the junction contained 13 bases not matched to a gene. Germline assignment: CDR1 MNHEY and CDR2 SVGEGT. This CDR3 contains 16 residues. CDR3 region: CASTTTLAGGPGEQFF. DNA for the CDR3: TGTGCCAGCACCACCACTCTAGCGGGAGGGCCCGGTGAGCAGTTCTTC.

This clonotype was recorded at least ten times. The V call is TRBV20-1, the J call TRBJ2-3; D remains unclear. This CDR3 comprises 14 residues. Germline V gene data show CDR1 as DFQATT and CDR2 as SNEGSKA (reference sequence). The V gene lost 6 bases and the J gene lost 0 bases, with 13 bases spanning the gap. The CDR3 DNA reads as TGCAGTGCAACTTCTCAAATCAGCACAGATACGCAGTATTTT. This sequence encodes CSATSQISTDTQYF.

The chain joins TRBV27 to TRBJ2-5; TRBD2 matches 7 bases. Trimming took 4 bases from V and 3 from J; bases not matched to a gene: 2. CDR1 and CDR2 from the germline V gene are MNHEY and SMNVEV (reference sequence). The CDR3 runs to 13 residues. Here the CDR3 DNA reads TGTGCCAGCAGTTCGGGGGGAGAAGAGACCCAGTACTTC. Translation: CASSSGGEETQYF.

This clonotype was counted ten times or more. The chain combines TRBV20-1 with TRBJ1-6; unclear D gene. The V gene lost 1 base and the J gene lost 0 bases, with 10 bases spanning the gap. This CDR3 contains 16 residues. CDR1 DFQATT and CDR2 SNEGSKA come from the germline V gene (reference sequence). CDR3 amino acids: CSARALFGSYNSPLHF. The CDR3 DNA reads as TGCAGTGCTAGAGCCCTGTTTGGCTCCTATAATTCACCCCTCCACTTT.

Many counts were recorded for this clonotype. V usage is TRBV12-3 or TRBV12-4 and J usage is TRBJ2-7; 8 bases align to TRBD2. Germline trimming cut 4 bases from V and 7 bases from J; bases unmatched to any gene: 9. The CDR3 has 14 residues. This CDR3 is CASSSSGLVEEQYF. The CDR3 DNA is TGTGCCAGCAGTTCCTCGGGACTAGTAGAAGAGCAGTACTTC.

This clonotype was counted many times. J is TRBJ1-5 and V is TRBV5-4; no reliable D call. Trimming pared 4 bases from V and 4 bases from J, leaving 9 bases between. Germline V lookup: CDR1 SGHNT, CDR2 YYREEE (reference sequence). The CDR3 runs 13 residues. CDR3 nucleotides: TGTGCCAGCAGCGAAGGAGCGAATCAGCCCCAGCATTTT. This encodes CASSEGANQPQHF.

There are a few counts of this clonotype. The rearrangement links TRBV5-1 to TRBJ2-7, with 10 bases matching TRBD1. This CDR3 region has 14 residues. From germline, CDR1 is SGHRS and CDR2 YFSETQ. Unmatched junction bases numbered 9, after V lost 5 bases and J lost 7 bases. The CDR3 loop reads CASSDPGQGWEQYF. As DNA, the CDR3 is TGCGCCAGCAGTGATCCGGGACAGGGGTGGGAGCAGTACTTC.

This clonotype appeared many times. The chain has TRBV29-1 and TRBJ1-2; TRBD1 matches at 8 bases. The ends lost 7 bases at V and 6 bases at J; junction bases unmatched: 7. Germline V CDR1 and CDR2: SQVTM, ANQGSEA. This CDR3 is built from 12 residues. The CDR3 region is CSATDRVDGYTF. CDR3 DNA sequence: TGCAGCGCTACGGACAGGGTAGATGGCTACACCTTC.

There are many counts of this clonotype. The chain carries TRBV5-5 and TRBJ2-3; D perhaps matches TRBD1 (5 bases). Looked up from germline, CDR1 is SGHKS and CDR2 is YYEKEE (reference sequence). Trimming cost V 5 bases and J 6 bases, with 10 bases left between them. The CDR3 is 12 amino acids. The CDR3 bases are TGTGCCAGCAGTAGACAGTCGGATACGCAGTATTTT. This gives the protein CASSRQSDTQYF.

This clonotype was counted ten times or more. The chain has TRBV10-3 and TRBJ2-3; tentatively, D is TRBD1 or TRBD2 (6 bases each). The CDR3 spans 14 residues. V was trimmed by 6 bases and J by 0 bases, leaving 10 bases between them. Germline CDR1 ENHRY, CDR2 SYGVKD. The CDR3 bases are TGTGCCATCAGCCCGGGGGCTAGCACAGATACGCAGTATTTT. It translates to CAISPGASTDTQYF.

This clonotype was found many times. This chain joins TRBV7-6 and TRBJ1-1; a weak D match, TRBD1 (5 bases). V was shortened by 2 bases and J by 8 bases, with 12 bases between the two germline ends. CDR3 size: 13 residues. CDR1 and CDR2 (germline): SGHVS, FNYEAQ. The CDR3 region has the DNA TGTGCCAGCAGCTTACGGGGCTCCTGGGAAGCTTTCTTT. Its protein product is CASSLRGSWEAFF.

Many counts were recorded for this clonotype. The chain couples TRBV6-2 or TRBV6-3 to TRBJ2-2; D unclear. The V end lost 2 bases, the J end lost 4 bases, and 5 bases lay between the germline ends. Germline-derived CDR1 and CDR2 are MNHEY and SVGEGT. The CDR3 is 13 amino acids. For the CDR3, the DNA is TGTGCCAGCAGTTACGGTCCCACCGGGGAGCTGTTTTTT. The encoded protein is CASSYGPTGELFF.

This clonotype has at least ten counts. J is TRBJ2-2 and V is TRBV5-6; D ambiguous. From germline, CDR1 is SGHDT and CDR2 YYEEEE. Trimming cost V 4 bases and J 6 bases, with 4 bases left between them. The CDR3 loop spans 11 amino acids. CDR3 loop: CASSRSGELFF. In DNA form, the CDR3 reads TGTGCCAGCAGCCGATCCGGGGAGCTGTTTTTT.

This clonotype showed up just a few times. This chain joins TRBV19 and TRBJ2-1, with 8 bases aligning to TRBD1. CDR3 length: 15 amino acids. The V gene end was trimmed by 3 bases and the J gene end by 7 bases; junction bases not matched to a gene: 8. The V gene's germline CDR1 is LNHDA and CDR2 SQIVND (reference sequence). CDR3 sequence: CASSMRDRGKNEQFF. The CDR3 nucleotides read TGTGCCAGTAGTATGCGAGACAGGGGTAAGAATGAGCAGTTCTTC.

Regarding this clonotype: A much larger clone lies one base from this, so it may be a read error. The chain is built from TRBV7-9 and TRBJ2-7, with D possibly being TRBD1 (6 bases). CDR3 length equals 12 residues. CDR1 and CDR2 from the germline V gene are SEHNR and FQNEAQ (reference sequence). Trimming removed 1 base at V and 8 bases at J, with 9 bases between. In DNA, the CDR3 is TGTGCCAGCAGCTTAGATGGGGACAAGCAGTACTTC. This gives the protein CASSLDGDKQYF.